This T cell receptor beta chain was recovered during a study of blood T cell repertoires in COVID-19. Across the study: T cells, B-cell-depleted T cells, or PBMCs supplied cDNA or gDNA.

In the original workflow: Nucleated cell number was recorded as an estimate derived from reference gene primer amplification. The data were produced by immunoSEQ multiplex PCR, yet TCRdb's version contains in-frame clones alone and is incomplete. D and trimming come from the DNA, and the V and J calls and clone size come from that table. The sample has about 62,000 clones, approximately 90% seen once. With regard to this clone: This clone may be a read error of a much larger clone one base away. Additional DNA sequences in this sample encode the identical CDR3.

Looked up from germline, CDR1 is LGHNA and CDR2 is YSLEER. This CDR3 has 15 residues. Those enrolled in Seattle joined during active infection and were followed longitudinally afterward. The source of this sequence is an older woman with COVID-19, enrolled during active disease. What was sequenced was peripheral blood. This chain links TRBV4-3 with TRBJ1-1; tentatively, D is TRBD1 (5 bases). CDR3 in amino acids: CASSLSTGSNTEAFF. The CDR3 coding sequence is TGCGCCAGCAGCCTAAGCACAGGATCGAACACTGAAGCCTTCTTT.